The 7 T cell receptor beta chains in this list originate from one sample, sequenced in a study of T cells in Graves' hyperthyroidism and ophthalmopathy (dated by TCRdb to 2018 to 2020). Receptor amplification or capture employed multiplex PCR. This sample was sequenced with an Illumina HiSeq 2000. Amplification of TCR beta CDR3 regions was carried out from RNA transcripts. The TCR CDR3 was subjected to a first round of RT-PCR using the HTBI primer set and the Qiagen OneStep RT-PCR kit. TCRdb redid the processing of the public reads, applying fastp at Q25 and MiXCR, and retained in-frame beta chains. All rows with the same CDR3 protein become a single entry with the most common DNA and genes. This sample has hundreds of thousands of distinct CDR3 sequences in its table, and around 15% of those were observed once. The ten top clones hold 10% of the sample. The specimen sequenced was blood. These receptors all stem from a woman aged 18 to 35 with Graves' hyperthyroidism.

This clonotype was counted at least ten times. The rearrangement links TRBV5-4 to TRBJ2-3, with D unclear. Germline CDR1 reads SGHNT; CDR2 reads YYREEE (reference sequence). The length of the CDR3 is 16 residues. The V end was cut by 2 bases, the J end by 1 base, with 14 bases between. The CDR3 DNA reads as TGTGCCAGCAGCTTTCGAGGCCTCCGTGGCACAGATACGCAGTATTTT. Protein product: CASSFRGLRGTDTQYF. The whole variable domain, remainder taken from reference TRBV5-4 and TRBJ2-3, is ETGVTQSPTHLIKTRGQQVTLRCSSQSGHNTVSWYQQALGQGPQFIFQYYREEENGRGNFPPRFSGLQFPNYSSELNVNALELDDSALYLCASSFRGLRGTDTQYFGPGTRLTVL.

This sequence joins TRBV14 and TRBJ2-1; 14 bases fit TRBD2. Trimming at V came to 0 bases and at J to 0 bases, leaving 4 bases not matched to a gene. The CDR3 consists of 19 residues. The germline V gene has CDR1 SGHDN and CDR2 FVKESK. The DNA of the CDR3 is TGTGCCAGCAGCCAAGAGACTAGCGGGAGGGCCAGCTCCTACAATGAGCAGTTCTTC. Translation gives CASSQETSGRASSYNEQFF. Together with reference TRBV14 and TRBJ2-1, the CDR3 gives the full variable domain: EAGVTQFPSHSVIEKGQTVTLRCDPISGHDNLYWYRRVMGKEIKFLLHFVKESKQDESGMPNNRFLAERTGGTYSTLKVQPAELEDSGVYFCASSQETSGRASSYNEQFFGPGTRLTVL.

There are many counts of this clonotype. The V and J genes are TRBV6-2 or TRBV6-3 and TRBJ2-1; D tentatively fits TRBD1 or TRBD2 (8 bases each). CDR3 length: 18 residues. The germline V gene has CDR1 MNHEY and CDR2 SVGEGT. Trimming removed 4 bases from V and 8 bases from J, with 27 bases in between. CDR3 region: CASSSRTGRLAGRHEQFF. The CDR3 DNA reads as TGTGCCAGCAGTTCCAGGACAGGGCGGCTAGCGGGCCGCCATGAGCAGTTCTTC.

This clonotype showed up many times. The chain joins TRBV20-1 to TRBJ2-5, with no clear D. The germline V gene encodes CDR1 DFQATT and CDR2 SNEGSKA (reference sequence). The V end lost 6 bases, the J end lost 3 bases, and 14 bases lay between the germline ends. The length of the CDR3 is 13 residues. The CDR3 region has the DNA TGCAGTGCACCGAGACATCCAGAAGAGACCCAGTACTTC. Protein product: CSAPRHPEETQYF.

This clonotype was observed a few times. The CDR3 here is CASRTDQGTEAFF. The CDR3 DNA is TGTGCCAGCAGGACGGACCAGGGCACTGAAGCTTTCTTT. The rearrangement links TRBV6-4 to TRBJ1-1; a weak D match, TRBD1 (5 bases). Germline V gene sequence: CDR1 MRHNA, CDR2 SNTAGT. Between the trimmed V and J ends, which lost 6 bases and 4 bases, there was a span of 12 bases. CDR3 size: 13 residues.

The genes are TRBV28 and TRBJ2-3, with 8 bases that match TRBD1. V trimming: 3 bases; J trimming: 6 bases; junction bases outside the gene matches: 11. Germline V CDR1 and CDR2: MDHEN, SYDVKM. The CDR3 length is 16 residues. Here the CDR3 DNA reads TGTGCCAGCAGTTTTCCAGGGGGCAGTCAAACGGATACGCAGTATTTT. It specifies CASSFPGGSQTDTQYF.

This clonotype was recorded a few times. V gene TRBV30 combines with J gene TRBJ2-1, with 10 bases aligning to TRBD2. The CDR3 is 14 amino acids. Germline V gene data show CDR1 as GTSNPN and CDR2 as SVGIG (reference sequence). CDR3 nucleotide sequence: TGTGCTTTCACTGGACTAGCGGAAAACAATGAGCAGTTCTTC. Translation: CAFTGLAENNEQFF. The variable domain in full, completed from reference TRBV30 and TRBJ2-1, reads SQTIHQWPATLVQPVGSPLSLECTVEGTSNPNLYWYRQAAGRGLQLLFYSVGIGQISSEVPQNLSASRPQDRQFILSSKKLLLSDSGFYLCAFTGLAENNEQFFGPGTRLTVL.